These T cell receptor beta chains were read from a single sample in a study of regulatory T cells in long-lasting Graves disease. Each CDR3 protein is one row after TCRdb ran MiXCR on the multiplex PCR reads. Of over 350,000 distinct CDR3 sequences listed, 14% are singletons. The data also belong to a second study, concerning T cells in Graves' hyperthyroidism and ophthalmopathy.

Sequences were derived from peripheral blood mononuclear cells (PBMCs), sampled at new diagnosis, from a patient treated with antithyroid drugs. The receptor source for this set is a woman aged 45-59 years with Graves disease. CDR3s include the opening cysteine and the closing phenylalanine or tryptophan. Fields, in order: J gene, clone size, D gene, V gene, CDR3 DNA, CDR3 protein. A D gene is named only where the DNA matches it firmly. Clone size is stated in some rows and not others, as once, few, many or a class when expanded.

>TRBJ2-4|many|.|TRBV30
TGTGCCTGCCTTTTACAGGGATACATTCAGTACTTC
CACLLQGYIQYF
>TRBJ2-3|.|TRBD2|TRBV6-5
TGTGCCAGCAGTTCATCGATAGCGGGGCACACAGATACGCAGTATTTT
CASSSSIAGHTDTQYF
>TRBJ2-3|few|.|TRBV20-1
TGCAGTGCCCCCGCGTGGGGTACGCAGTATTTT
CSAPAWGTQYF
>TRBJ2-7|many|.|TRBV28
TGTGCCAGCAGTTTCGGACACGGTGGGTACGAGCAGTACTTC
CASSFGHGGYEQYF
>TRBJ2-7|.|.|TRBV5-1
TGCGCCAGCAGCTTGGGGGAGATACAGGGTTCCTACGAGCAGTACTTC
CASSLGEIQGSYEQYF
>TRBJ2-3|.|TRBD2|TRBV29-1
TGCAGCGTTGATGCGGGAGGCCCAGATACGCAGTATTTT
CSVDAGGPDTQYF
>TRBJ2-5|many|.|TRBV7-2
TGTGCCAGCACCCCACTTGGGGGTTTCCAAGAGACCCAGTACTTC
CASTPLGGFQETQYF
>TRBJ2-3|.|TRBD2|TRBV3-1
TGTGCCAGCAGCCAGGGACTAGCGGGAGATACGCAGTATTTT
CASSQGLAGDTQYF
>TRBJ1-2|.|.|TRBV6-2/TRBV6-3
TGTGCCAGCAGTTACTCGTCGTGGCAGATCTATGGCTACACCTTC
CASSYSSWQIYGYTF
>TRBJ2-7|.|.|TRBV7-8
TGTGCCAGCACCCTGGGGCAGGACTACGAGCAGTACTTC
CASTLGQDYEQYF
>TRBJ2-2|few|TRBD2|TRBV10-2
TGCGCCAGCAACGGACTAGCGGGAGAATCATCCGGGGAGCTGTTTTTT
CASNGLAGESSGELFF
>TRBJ2-3|.|TRBD2|TRBV6-1
TGTGCCGGAGCGGGAGGGCCTGGAGATACGCAGTATTTT
CAGAGGPGDTQYF
>TRBJ1-5|few|.|TRBV10-3
TGTGCCATCAGTGAGAGTAGCAATCAGCCCCAGCATTTT
CAISESSNQPQHF
>TRBJ2-3|.|.|TRBV11-2
TGTGCCAGCAGCGCCGGGACGGCGAAGCTCTTT
CASSAGTAKLF
>TRBJ1-5|many|.|TRBV2
TGTGCCAGCAGTGGATCCGGGAACAATCAGCCCCAGCATTTT
CASSGSGNNQPQHF
>TRBJ2-3|.|TRBD2|TRBV5-1
TGCGCCAGCAGCTCCGGGACTAGCGGCTTGAGCACAGATACGCAGTATTTT
CASSSGTSGLSTDTQYF
>TRBJ2-7|.|.|TRBV20-1
TGCAGTGCTAGAGATCAGGGTTCCTACGAGCAGTACTTC
CSARDQGSYEQYF
>TRBJ1-1|many|TRBD1|TRBV19
TGTGCCAGTAGTGCCAGAACGACAGGGAAGAACACTGAAGCTTTCTTT
CASSARTTGKNTEAFF
>TRBJ2-1|.|TRBD2|TRBV30
TGTGCCTGGAGTGTAGGGCTAGCGGGGCTCAATGAGCAGTTCTTC
CAWSVGLAGLNEQFF
>TRBJ2-1|many|.|TRBV27
TGTGCCAGCAGTTGGGCGGGCTCCCACAATGAGCAGTTCTTC
CASSWAGSHNEQFF
>TRBJ2-1|once|.|TRBV7-6
TGTGCCAGCAGCTTAGCGAGGACGAGGGCTGAGCAGTCCTTC
CASSLARTRAEQSF
>TRBJ2-7|many|TRBD2|TRBV5-1
TGCGCCAGCGGACTAGCGGGAAGCTCCTACGAGCAGTACTTC
CASGLAGSSYEQYF
>TRBJ2-7|many|.|TRBV28
TGTGCCACCTGGGGGGAGCCGACTTACGAGCAGTACTTC
CATWGEPTYEQYF
>TRBJ2-3|many|.|TRBV2
TGTGCCAGCAGTGAAAGGGGACTCTACAGCACAGATACGCAGTATTTT
CASSERGLYSTDTQYF
>TRBJ2-7|many|.|TRBV20-1
TGCAGTGCTAGAGATGAGAACGCCTCCTACGAGCAGTACTTC
CSARDENASYEQYF
>TRBJ2-3|.|.|TRBV6-1
TGTGCCTCCCACACTAGCACAGATACGCAGTATTTT
CASHTSTDTQYF
>TRBJ2-3|.|.|TRBV20-1
TGCAGTGCTACCCCTGTAACAGATACGCAGTATTTT
CSATPVTDTQYF
>TRBJ1-5|.|TRBD1|TRBV24-1
TGTGCCACCAGTGAGCCCGGGACAGGGGGCTCTCAGCCCCAGCATTTT
CATSEPGTGGSQPQHF
>TRBJ2-2|many|.|TRBV27
TGTGCCAGCAGGAGCTGGATGAACACCGGGGAGCTGTTTTTT
CASRSWMNTGELFF
>TRBJ2-5|many|.|TRBV11-1
TGTGCCAGCAGCGCAGGGGTAGGGGCAGAGACCCAGTACTTC
CASSAGVGAETQYF
>TRBJ2-2|many|.|TRBV28
TGTGCCAGCAGTATTTCGGCGGGAATTGGCACCGGGGAGCTGTTTTTT
CASSISAGIGTGELFF
>TRBJ1-4|many|.|TRBV5-4
TGTGCCAGCAGCTACCAAACAGGAAAACTGTTTTTT
CASSYQTGKLFF
>TRBJ2-3|many|.|TRBV6-1
TGTGCCAGCAGTGAAGCGTTGGGGCAGTATTTT
CASSEALGQYF
>TRBJ1-2|few|.|TRBV4-2
TGTGCCAGCAGCCAAGATCTGAGGACATTTAACTATGGCTACACCTTC
CASSQDLRTFNYGYTF
>TRBJ2-3|few|TRBD2|TRBV10-3
TGTGCCATCAGTGAGCTCTTCTCCGGGACTAGCGGCACAGATACGCAGTATTTT
CAISELFSGTSGTDTQYF
>TRBJ2-3|.|.|TRBV7-6
TGTGCCAGCAGCTTACGGACTGCCCCTTCTAGCACAGATACGCAGTATTTT
CASSLRTAPSSTDTQYF
>TRBJ2-7|many|TRBD2|TRBV5-4
TGTGCCAGCAGCTGGGATAGCGGGACCTCCTACGAGCAGTACTTC
CASSWDSGTSYEQYF
>TRBJ2-7|.|TRBD2|TRBV9
TGTGCCAGCAGCGAAGGGGCTAGCGGGAGTTACGAGCAGTACTTC
CASSEGASGSYEQYF
>TRBJ2-5|few|TRBD2|TRBV2
TGTGCCAGCAGGCCGGGACTAGCGGTTGAGACCCAGTACTTC
CASRPGLAVETQYF
>TRBJ2-7|many|.|TRBV30
TGTGCCTGGAGTGACTTCCGCCCGCGCTCCTACGAGCAGTACTTC
CAWSDFRPRSYEQYF
>TRBJ1-4|many|.|TRBV7-6
TGTGCCAGCAGCTTAGCGATTTATGATGAAAAACTGTTTTTT
CASSLAIYDEKLFF
>TRBJ2-7|.|TRBD2|TRBV7-8
TGTGCCAGCAGCCGCGGGAGGTACGACGAGCAGTACTTC
CASSRGRYDEQYF
>TRBJ1-5|.|.|TRBV5-8
TGTGCCAGCAGCTCCCCCTCGGCGAGCAATCAGCCCCAGCATTTT
CASSSPSASNQPQHF
>TRBJ2-3|many|.|TRBV20-1
TGCAGTGCCCTCCTTACGAGGGCGCAGTATTTT
CSALLTRAQYF
>TRBJ2-7|many|.|TRBV5-1
TGCGCCAGCAGCTCAACAGGACTACTTTTCGACGAGCAGTACTTC
CASSSTGLLFDEQYF
>TRBJ2-2|.|TRBD2|TRBV5-1
TGCGCCAGCAGCCCGATTGTAGCGGGAGTAATCGGGGAGCTGTTTTTT
CASSPIVAGVIGELFF